Listed below are T cell receptor beta chains from one sample, sequenced in a study of molecular identifiers for immune sequencing clone quantification. TCRdb reanalysed the PCR reads using MiXCR and keeps one entry per CDR3 protein. This table has around 460,000 distinct CDR3 sequences, 20% to 25% appearing once. Sequencing was done on a sample of naive CD8+ T cells from blood, with Jurkat cell RNA spiked in. The origin of the receptors is a human donor in good health. Some libraries in this study had Jurkat cell RNA spiked in. CDR3s include the opening cysteine and the closing phenylalanine or tryptophan. The D gene is left open where the match is weak. Not every row has a clone size; where given, it reads once, few, many or a size class.

J gene: TRBJ2-7
D gene: TRBD1
V gene: TRBV20-1
clone size: many
CDR3 DNA: TGCAGTGCTAGAGCCCAGGGGGCGCCGCACGAGCAGTACTTC
CDR3 protein: CSARAQGAPHEQYF

J gene: TRBJ2-1
D gene: .
V gene: TRBV24-1
clone size: many
CDR3 DNA: TGTGCCACCAGTGATGGGGAGGATGAGCAGTTCTTC
CDR3 protein: CATSDGEDEQFF

J gene: TRBJ1-1
D gene: .
V gene: TRBV14
clone size: .
CDR3 DNA: TGTGCCAGCAGCCAAGCTATTAGCGACACTGAAGCTTTCTTT
CDR3 protein: CASSQAISDTEAFF

J gene: TRBJ2-3
D gene: TRBD2
V gene: TRBV7-2
clone size: .
CDR3 DNA: TGTGCCAGCAGCTCAGGACTAGCGGGAGCGGATACGCAGTATTTT
CDR3 protein: CASSSGLAGADTQYF

J gene: TRBJ2-3
D gene: .
V gene: TRBV12-3/TRBV12-4
clone size: many
CDR3 DNA: TGTGCCAGCAGGTCCCGACAGGCAAACACAGATACGCAGTATTTT
CDR3 protein: CASRSRQANTDTQYF

J gene: TRBJ2-2
D gene: .
V gene: TRBV6-5
clone size: .
CDR3 DNA: TGTGCCAGCAGTAACAGCGAGAACACCGGGGAGCTGTTTTTT
CDR3 protein: CASSNSENTGELFF

J gene: TRBJ2-1
D gene: .
V gene: TRBV5-5
clone size: .
CDR3 DNA: TGTGCCAGCAGCTTGGATTCCCTTGGAAACAATGAGCAGTTCTTC
CDR3 protein: CASSLDSLGNNEQFF

J gene: TRBJ2-7
D gene: .
V gene: TRBV7-9
clone size: many
CDR3 DNA: TGTGCCAGCACTGCGTCTGGACCGAGTTACGAGCAGTACTTC
CDR3 protein: CASTASGPSYEQYF

J gene: TRBJ2-2
D gene: TRBD2
V gene: TRBV12-3/TRBV12-4
clone size: many
CDR3 DNA: TGTGCCAGCAAGCGGGAGTGGGGCACCGGGGAGCTGTTTTTT
CDR3 protein: CASKREWGTGELFF

J gene: TRBJ2-7
D gene: .
V gene: TRBV4-1
clone size: many
CDR3 DNA: TGCGCCAGCAGCCAAGAGGGTGGAAATGAGTACTTC
CDR3 protein: CASSQEGGNEYF

J gene: TRBJ2-3
D gene: TRBD2
V gene: TRBV7-9
clone size: many
CDR3 DNA: TGTGCCAGCAGCCGCCGGGGGGCAGATACGCAGTATTTT
CDR3 protein: CASSRRGADTQYF